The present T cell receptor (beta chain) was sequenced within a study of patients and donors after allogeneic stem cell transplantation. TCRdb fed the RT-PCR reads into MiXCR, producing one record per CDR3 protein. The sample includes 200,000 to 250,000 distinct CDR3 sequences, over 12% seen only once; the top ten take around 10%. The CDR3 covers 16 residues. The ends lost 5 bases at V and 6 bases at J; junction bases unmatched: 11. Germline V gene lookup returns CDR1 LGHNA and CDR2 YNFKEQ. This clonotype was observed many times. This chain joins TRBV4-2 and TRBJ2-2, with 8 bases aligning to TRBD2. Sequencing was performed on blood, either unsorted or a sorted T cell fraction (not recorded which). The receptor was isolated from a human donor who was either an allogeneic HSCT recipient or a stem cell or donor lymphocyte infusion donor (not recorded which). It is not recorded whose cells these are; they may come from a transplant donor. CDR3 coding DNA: TGTGCCAGCAGCTACCAACTAGCGGAAGCACCCGGGGAGCTGTTTTTT. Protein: CASSYQLAEAPGELFF.